This T cell receptor beta chain was captured by sequencing in a study of shared clonotypes between healthy human individuals. TCRdb keeps only in-frame clones here, not all; method: immunoSEQ multiplex PCR. The sample records about 2 million clones, roughly 96% being singletons. As for this clone: Antigen: not known.

Study-level results: Estimated richness was generally greater in naive than memory subsets.

Trimming removed 3 bases at V and 5 bases at J, with 10 bases between. Germline CDR1 GTSNPN, CDR2 SVGIG (reference sequence). CDR3 length: 12 amino acids. This clonotype originated in a man between 18 and 35 years old in good health. The source material was naive CD4+ T cells sorted from blood. Specified subset: CD45RA+ positively selected. The chain recombines TRBV30 with TRBJ2-5, with no clear D. CDR3 region: CAWRLSWETQYF. Here the CDR3 DNA reads TGTGCCTGGAGACTGAGTTGGGAGACCCAGTACTTC.